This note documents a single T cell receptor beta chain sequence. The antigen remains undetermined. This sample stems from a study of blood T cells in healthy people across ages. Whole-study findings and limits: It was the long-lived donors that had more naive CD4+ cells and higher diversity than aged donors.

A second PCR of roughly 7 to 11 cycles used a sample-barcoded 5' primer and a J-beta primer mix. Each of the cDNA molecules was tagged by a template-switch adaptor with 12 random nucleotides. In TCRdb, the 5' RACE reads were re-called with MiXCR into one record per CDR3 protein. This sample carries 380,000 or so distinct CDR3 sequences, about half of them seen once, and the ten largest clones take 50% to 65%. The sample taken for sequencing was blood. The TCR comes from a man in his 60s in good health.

The CDR3 sequence: CSARANSYEQYF. CDR3 coding DNA: TGCAGTGCTAGAGCAAACTCCTACGAGCAGTACTTC. This rearrangement joins TRBV20-1 to TRBJ2-7; no reliable D call. V lost 1 base to trimming and J lost 0 bases, with 4 bases between them. The CDR3 consists of 12 residues. Germline V gives CDR1 DFQATT, CDR2 SNEGSKA (reference sequence).